This T cell receptor (beta chain) stems from a study of cytomegalovirus exposure and HLA in healthy donors. The PCR was carried out with 60 Vbeta primers and 13 Jbeta primers. The repertoire was sequenced with immunoSEQ multiplex PCR; TCRdb's copy has only in-frame clones and lacks some. Of 85,000 to 130,000 clones listed, roughly 80% were seen once; the top ten hold 14%. Per germline, CDR1 SNHLY and CDR2 FYNNEI. The V and J ends lost 7 bases and 3 bases respectively, with 10 bases between them. The CDR3 is made up of 13 amino acids. This chain connects TRBV2 to TRBJ1-5; possibly TRBD1 for D (5 bases). Sequenced input: PBMCs. The receptor was isolated from a male donor in good health and CMV-seropositive. The CDR3 here is CASIRGYNQPQHF. The CDR3 DNA reads as TGTGCCAGCATCCGGGGGTACAATCAGCCCCAGCATTTT. The full variable domain, with the rest looked up from reference TRBV2 and TRBJ1-5, is EPEVTQTPSHQVTQMGQEVILRCVPISNHLYFYWYRQILGQKVEFLVSFYNNEISEKSEIFDDQFSVERPDGSNFTLKIRSTKLEDSAMYFCASIRGYNQPQHFGDGTRLSIL.